This T cell receptor beta chain was profiled in a study of blood T cell repertoires in COVID-19. Study overall: Samples of COVID-19 (acute and convalescent) were obtained from the United States, Italy and Spain. Nucleic acid was either cDNA or gDNA, and it came from T cells, B-cell-depleted T cells, or PBMCs.

Generated by immunoSEQ multiplex PCR, the TCRdb table keeps only in-frame clones and is missing some. Of 150,000 to 200,000 clones listed, about 81% are singletons. The CDR3 length is 14 residues. V was clipped by 8 bases and J by 5 bases, with 15 bases between them. The germline gives CDR1 SEHNR, CDR2 FQNEAQ (reference sequence). The rearrangement links TRBV7-9 to TRBJ2-2; weak D call: TRBD2 (6 bases). The receptor comes from an elderly woman with acute or convalescent COVID-19. Sequenced sample: peripheral blood. CDR3 amino acids: CASGTGVRTGELFF. The CDR3, as DNA: TGTGCCAGCGGAACGGGAGTACGGACCGGGGAGCTGTTTTTT.